The 5 T cell receptor beta chains listed next were all sequenced from one sample in a study of blood T cell repertoires in COVID-19. Data came from immunoSEQ multiplex PCR; TCRdb stores just in-frame clones and leaves some out. Altogether 150,000 to 200,000 clones are present, more than 75% being singletons, with the ten largest covering 14%. Sequencing was carried out using PBMCs or T cells enriched from blood (not recorded which). The receptor set was obtained from a man between 60 and 70 years old who had been exposed to COVID-19.

The rearrangement uses TRBV5-1 and TRBJ2-5; tentatively, D is TRBD1 (5 bases). CDR1 is SGHRS, CDR2 YFSETQ, per germline. This CDR3 region has 15 residues. Deletions cut 3 bases from V and 1 base from J, with 13 bases between. This chain's CDR3 is CASSSPTDFQETQYF. Here the CDR3 DNA reads TGCGCCAGCAGCTCCCCGACAGATTTCCAAGAGACCCAGTACTTC.

This sequence joins TRBV6-5 and TRBJ2-7; no clear D. This CDR3 is 13 amino acids long. Germline V CDR1 and CDR2: MNHEY, SVGAGI. Trimming removed 7 bases from V and 2 bases from J, with 12 bases in between. CDR3 amino acids: CASILRRPYEQYF. Here the CDR3 DNA reads TGTGCCAGCATTCTGAGGCGGCCCTACGAGCAGTACTTC.

The V and J genes are TRBV30 and TRBJ1-2; a possible D gene is TRBD1 (6 bases). The CDR3 length is 13 residues. Germline CDR1 GTSNPN, CDR2 SVGIG (reference sequence). Trimming cost V 3 bases and J 8 bases, with 16 bases left between them. CDR3 coding DNA: TGTGCCTGGAGGTTACAGGGCGTAGGGGGCTACACCTTC. Translated: CAWRLQGVGGYTF.

V and J are TRBV5-4 and TRBJ2-3; tentatively, D is TRBD1 (5 bases). The CDR3 totals 16 residues. Germline loops: CDR1 SGHNT, CDR2 YYREEE (reference sequence). V was clipped by 3 bases and J by 5 bases, with 19 bases between them. The CDR3 sequence is CASSSGGAAPLDTQYF. In DNA form, the CDR3 reads TGTGCCAGCAGCTCCGGTGGGGCAGCGCCCTTAGATACGCAGTATTTT.

The V gene is TRBV7-3, the J gene TRBJ2-1; 10 bases are shared with TRBD2. Unmatched junction bases numbered 8, after V lost 5 bases and J lost 4 bases. Germline loops: CDR1 SGHTA, CDR2 FQGTGA. The CDR3 sequence is 16 residues long. The CDR3 coding sequence is TGTGCCAGCAGCCGGCTTACTAGCGGGATTTACAATGAGCAGTTCTTC. It encodes CASSRLTSGIYNEQFF.